These T cell receptor beta chains were read from a single sample in a study of cytomegalovirus exposure and HLA in healthy donors. TCRdb's table, derived via immunoSEQ multiplex PCR, lists solely in-frame clones and lacks some. The table shows about 160,000 clones, with more than 80% occurring only once. Material for sequencing was PBMCs. The receptors shown here come from a woman under 30 in good health and CMV-seropositive. Each CDR3 is given with its conserved first and last residue. The D gene is left open where the match is weak. Expanded clones are given a class, and other clones once, few, many or no size at all.

clone_size,v_call,d_call,j_call,cdr3_length,cdr3_aa,cdr3_nt
-,TRBV7-2,-,TRBJ2-7,14,CASSSGGSSYEQYF,TGTGCCAGCAGCTCAGGGGGGAGCTCCTACGAGCAGTACTTC
-,TRBV5-8,TRBD2,TRBJ2-3,16,CASSLGLAGITDTQYF,TGTGCCAGCAGCCTAGGACTAGCGGGAATCACAGATACGCAGTATTTT
-,TRBV11-1,TRBD1,TRBJ2-7,17,CASSPGPPGQGIDEQYF,TGTGCCAGCAGCCCCGGTCCTCCTGGACAGGGCATAGACGAGCAGTACTTC
-,TRBV2,-,TRBJ1-3,13,CASSAGSGNTIYF,TGTGCCAGCAGTGCAGGGTCAGGAAACACCATATATTTT
-,TRBV1,-,TRBJ2-7,13,CTRLAGGAYEQYF,TGCACCCGACTAGCGGGAGGGGCCTACGAGCAGTACTTC
few,TRBV10-3,-,TRBJ2-6,14,CAIRGSSGANVLTF,TGTGCCATCAGGGGGAGCTCTGGGGCCAACGTCCTGACTTTC
-,TRBV30,TRBD1,TRBJ1-5,13,CAWSTGDNQPQHF,TGTGCCTGGAGCACAGGGGATAATCAGCCCCAGCATTTT
-,TRBV25-1,-,TRBJ1-2,15,CASSEWEGTGYGYTF,TGTGCCAGCAGTGAATGGGAGGGGACCGGATATGGCTACACCTTC
-,TRBV5-6,-,TRBJ2-5,14,CASSLKSAQETQYF,TGTGCCAGCAGCTTAAAGTCAGCGCAAGAGACCCAGTACTTC
-,TRBV30,TRBD1,TRBJ2-5,14,CAWSRRGPRETQYF,TGTGCCTGGTCCCGCAGGGGGCCTAGGGAGACCCAGTACTTC
-,TRBV4-1,-,TRBJ1-2,15,CASSQEGGAAHGYTF,TGCGCCAGCAGCCAAGAAGGGGGGGCCGCCCATGGCTACACCTTC
-,TRBV27,-,TRBJ2-5,13,CASSFTSQETQYF,TGTGCCAGCAGTTTCACCAGTCAAGAGACCCAGTACTTC
-,TRBV18,-,TRBJ1-1,12,CASSPTPSEAFF,TGTGCCAGCTCACCCACTCCTTCTGAAGCTTTCTTT
-,TRBV5-1,TRBD1,TRBJ2-2,14,CASSLYRGPGELFF,TGCGCCAGCAGCTTGTACAGGGGCCCCGGGGAGCTGTTTTTT
-,TRBV7-2,-,TRBJ2-1,16,CASSSAGKRSYNEQFF,TGTGCCAGCAGCTCCGCCGGGAAGCGTTCCTACAATGAGCAGTTCTTC
-,TRBV2,-,TRBJ2-7,12,CASYRGTYEQYF,TGTGCCAGCTATCGGGGTACCTACGAGCAGTACTTC
-,TRBV10-3,TRBD2,TRBJ2-3,13,CAIGLAGTDTQYF,TGTGCCATCGGACTAGCGGGCACAGATACGCAGTATTTT
few,TRBV5-1,-,TRBJ2-7,12,CASSSKRGEQYF,TGCGCCAGCAGCTCCAAAAGGGGGGAGCAGTACTTC
-,TRBV6-6,-,TRBJ2-5,16,CASSYATGIDQETQYF,TGTGCCAGCAGTTACGCTACGGGGATCGACCAAGAGACCCAGTACTTC
-,TRBV19,-,TRBJ2-1,13,CASSIISGGEQFF,TGTGCCAGTAGTATTATTTCAGGGGGGGAGCAGTTCTTC
-,TRBV6-1,-,TRBJ1-5,14,CASTDSLGRQPQHF,TGTGCCAGCACCGACAGTCTAGGGCGTCAGCCCCAGCATTTT
few,TRBV2,TRBD2,TRBJ2-5,16,CASRGGTSAVGETQYF,TGTGCCAGCAGGGGCGGGACTAGCGCGGTCGGGGAGACCCAGTACTTC
-,TRBV11-3,-,TRBJ2-1,13,CASSEQADNEQFF,TGTGCCAGCAGCGAACAGGCCGACAATGAGCAGTTCTTC
-,TRBV4-1,TRBD1,TRBJ2-3,15,CASSQEDRAPDTQYF,TGCGCCAGCAGCCAAGAGGACAGGGCCCCAGATACGCAGTATTTT
-,TRBV19,TRBD1,TRBJ2-6,17,CASSPGQGASGANVLTF,TGTGCCAGTAGTCCGGGACAGGGGGCATCTGGGGCCAACGTCCTGACTTTC
-,TRBV4-2,-,TRBJ2-1,19,CASSPHRGEDGAAYNEQFF,TGTGCCAGCAGCCCCCACCGGGGAGAAGATGGAGCGGCCTACAATGAGCAGTTCTTC
-,TRBV29-1,-,TRBJ2-7,12,CSVDWSSYEQYF,TGCAGCGTTGACTGGAGCTCCTACGAGCAGTACTTC
-,TRBV25-1,-,TRBJ2-3,9,CASTNTQYF,TGTGCCAGCACCAATACGCAGTATTTT
-,TRBV7-6,TRBD2,TRBJ2-1,15,CASSPRLAGVDEQFF,TGTGCCAGCAGCCCCAGACTAGCGGGAGTCGATGAGCAGTTCTTC
-,TRBV4-3,-,TRBJ2-1,14,CASSQRTADNEQFF,TGCGCCAGCAGCCAGAGGACAGCTGACAATGAGCAGTTCTTC
-,TRBV5-6,TRBD2,TRBJ2-7,15,CASSLTGLVGYEQYF,TGTGCCAGCAGCTTGACGGGACTAGTTGGATACGAGCAGTACTTC
-,TRBV28,TRBD1,TRBJ2-7,13,CASTTKPRTGWYF,TGTGCCAGCACCACTAAGCCTCGGACAGGGTGGTACTTC
-,TRBV5-1,-,TRBJ2-7,13,CASSPQGFYEQYF,TGCGCCAGCAGTCCCCAGGGGTTCTACGAGCAGTACTTC
-,TRBV11-2,TRBD1,TRBJ2-1,17,CASSRTFGTGIYNEQFF,TGTGCCAGCAGCCGAACCTTCGGGACAGGGATCTACAATGAGCAGTTCTTC
-,TRBV29-1,TRBD1,TRBJ2-7,12,CSVRDREYEQYF,TGCAGCGTCCGGGACAGGGAATACGAGCAGTACTTC
once,TRBV25-1,TRBD2,TRBJ2-1,16,CASSGQLAGGSFEQFF,TGTGCCAGCAGTGGACAACTAGCGGGAGGTAGTTTTGAGCAGTTCTTC
-,TRBV5-1,-,TRBJ1-2,15,CASSFSAQPNYGYTF,TGCGCCAGCAGCTTCTCGGCACAGCCAAACTATGGCTACACCTTC
-,TRBV2,-,TRBJ1-3,17,CASSGIQGTPSGNTIYF,TGTGCCAGCAGTGGGATCCAGGGGACGCCCTCTGGAAACACCATATATTTT